This is a list of T cell receptor beta chains from one sample in a study of blood T cell repertoires in COVID-19. Profiling relied on immunoSEQ multiplex PCR, and the TCRdb table lists in-frame clones only, not all of them. This sample has 350,000 to 400,000 clones, with 85% to 90% found just once. Input material: PBMCs or T cells enriched from blood (not recorded which). These receptors originate from a woman between 18 and 29 years old who had recovered from COVID-19. Each CDR3 is given with its conserved first and last residue. The order of the fields is D gene, V gene, clone size, J gene, CDR3 DNA, CDR3 protein. The D gene is left open where the match is weak. Clone size is not always given. Where it is, it says once, few, many or a class for expanded clones.

D gene: NA
V gene: TRBV19
clone size: NA
J gene: TRBJ2-7
CDR3 DNA: TGTGCCAGTACCATTCGTGGAGGGGGGGCCTACGAGCAGTACTTC
CDR3 protein: CASTIRGGGAYEQYF

D gene: NA
V gene: TRBV10-3
clone size: NA
J gene: TRBJ2-1
CDR3 DNA: TGTGCCGCCAGGGAAGGGGTAGGGGGCTACAATGAGCAGTTCTTC
CDR3 protein: CAAREGVGGYNEQFF

D gene: TRBD1
V gene: TRBV5-1
clone size: NA
J gene: TRBJ1-4
CDR3 DNA: TGCGCCAGCAGCTCCCGGACAGGGGAAAAACTGTTTTTT
CDR3 protein: CASSSRTGEKLFF

D gene: TRBD1
V gene: TRBV27
clone size: NA
J gene: TRBJ2-1
CDR3 DNA: TGTGCCAGCAGTTATATTGGACAGGGGGAGTTTGTTTCCTACAATGAGCAGTTCTTC
CDR3 protein: CASSYIGQGEFVSYNEQFF

D gene: TRBD1
V gene: TRBV3-1/TRBV3-2
clone size: once
J gene: TRBJ2-1
CDR3 DNA: TGTGCCAGCAGCCAAGATACCGGACAGGGACACCACAATGAGCAGTTCTTC
CDR3 protein: CASSQDTGQGHHNEQFF

D gene: TRBD1
V gene: TRBV11-1
clone size: NA
J gene: TRBJ2-2
CDR3 DNA: TGTGCCAGCAGCTTGGGACAGATGAACACCGGGGAGCTGTTTTTT
CDR3 protein: CASSLGQMNTGELFF

D gene: TRBD1
V gene: TRBV2
clone size: NA
J gene: TRBJ1-4
CDR3 DNA: TGTGCCAGCAGTGGTCCGGCAGGGGGGAACGAAAAACTGTTTTTT
CDR3 protein: CASSGPAGGNEKLFF

D gene: TRBD1
V gene: TRBV27
clone size: NA
J gene: TRBJ1-1
CDR3 DNA: TGTGCCAGCAGCTTAGGGACAGGGAGCGGGAGCACTGAAGCTTTCTTT
CDR3 protein: CASSLGTGSGSTEAFF

D gene: NA
V gene: TRBV9
clone size: NA
J gene: TRBJ1-2
CDR3 DNA: TGTGCCAGCAGCGTAGACCGAGGGGGCTACACCTTC
CDR3 protein: CASSVDRGGYTF

D gene: TRBD1
V gene: TRBV6-5
clone size: NA
J gene: TRBJ2-1
CDR3 DNA: TGTGCCAGCAGTTACAGCAATGACAGGGGCAGGCGGTTCTTC
CDR3 protein: CASSYSNDRGRRFF

D gene: NA
V gene: TRBV6-5
clone size: NA
J gene: TRBJ2-7
CDR3 DNA: TGTGCCAGCACCCCAGTGAGGGACATCCTTGGCGAGCAGTACTTC
CDR3 protein: CASTPVRDILGEQYF

D gene: NA
V gene: TRBV6-4
clone size: once
J gene: TRBJ2-3
CDR3 DNA: TGTGCCAGCAGTGAGGGGACACGCTCAGATACGCAGTATTTT
CDR3 protein: CASSEGTRSDTQYF

D gene: NA
V gene: TRBV6-5
clone size: NA
J gene: TRBJ2-3
CDR3 DNA: TGTGCCTCCCGGAGCACAGATACGCAGTATTTT
CDR3 protein: CASRSTDTQYF

D gene: NA
V gene: TRBV3-1/TRBV3-2
clone size: once
J gene: TRBJ2-7
CDR3 DNA: TGTGCCAGCAGCCAGGAGGGGAGGAAAGGAAGGGAGCAGTACTTC
CDR3 protein: CASSQEGRKGREQYF

D gene: TRBD1
V gene: TRBV10-2
clone size: once
J gene: TRBJ1-3
CDR3 DNA: TGCGCCAGCAACGAGCAGGGGGCGTCTGGAAACACCATATATTTT
CDR3 protein: CASNEQGASGNTIYF

D gene: TRBD2
V gene: TRBV9
clone size: NA
J gene: TRBJ2-2
CDR3 DNA: TGTGCCAGCAGCGTAGACCTCGGGGGGGTTAGCACCGGGGAGCTGTTTTTT
CDR3 protein: CASSVDLGGVSTGELFF

D gene: NA
V gene: TRBV18
clone size: NA
J gene: TRBJ2-1
CDR3 DNA: TGTGCCAGCTCACCACCGGTCGGCTCCTACAATGAGCAGTTCTTC
CDR3 protein: CASSPPVGSYNEQFF

D gene: TRBD1
V gene: TRBV6-6
clone size: NA
J gene: TRBJ2-7
CDR3 DNA: TGTGCCAGCAGGGACAGGTCCCCCTACGAGCAGTACTTC
CDR3 protein: CASRDRSPYEQYF

D gene: NA
V gene: TRBV30
clone size: NA
J gene: TRBJ1-2
CDR3 DNA: TGTGCCTGGAGTAGGGGGGAGGGCTATGGCTACACCTTC
CDR3 protein: CAWSRGEGYGYTF

D gene: NA
V gene: TRBV6-5
clone size: NA
J gene: TRBJ1-2
CDR3 DNA: TGTGCCAGCAGTTACTTGGGGGGAGGGGATAACTATGGCTACACCTTC
CDR3 protein: CASSYLGGGDNYGYTF

D gene: NA
V gene: TRBV6-1
clone size: few
J gene: TRBJ1-2
CDR3 DNA: TGTGCCAGCAGTGAAGGGCTCTATGGCTACACCTTC
CDR3 protein: CASSEGLYGYTF

D gene: TRBD1
V gene: TRBV15
clone size: NA
J gene: TRBJ1-6
CDR3 DNA: TGTGCCACCAGCGGACGGACAGGGGATGATTCACCCCTCCACTTT
CDR3 protein: CATSGRTGDDSPLHF

D gene: TRBD1
V gene: TRBV19
clone size: NA
J gene: TRBJ1-1
CDR3 DNA: TGTGCCAGTAGTACAGGACAGGGCCACACTGAAGCTTTCTTT
CDR3 protein: CASSTGQGHTEAFF

D gene: NA
V gene: TRBV5-6
clone size: NA
J gene: TRBJ1-2
CDR3 DNA: TGTGCCAGCAGTTATTGGGGGGGAGATGGCTACACCTTC
CDR3 protein: CASSYWGGDGYTF

D gene: TRBD1
V gene: TRBV27
clone size: NA
J gene: TRBJ2-7
CDR3 DNA: TGTGCCAGCAGCCCGGGACAGGGAATCCCATACGAGCAGTACTTC
CDR3 protein: CASSPGQGIPYEQYF

D gene: NA
V gene: TRBV29-1
clone size: NA
J gene: TRBJ2-1
CDR3 DNA: TGCAGCGTTCGAACCCGGAGCCAGGGCTTTGGATCCTACAATGAGCAGTTCTTC
CDR3 protein: CSVRTRSQGFGSYNEQFF

D gene: TRBD1
V gene: TRBV19
clone size: NA
J gene: TRBJ1-1
CDR3 DNA: TGTGCCAGTAGAGCCAGACAGGGTTCGAACACTGAAGCTTTCTTT
CDR3 protein: CASRARQGSNTEAFF

D gene: NA
V gene: TRBV10-3
clone size: NA
J gene: TRBJ1-3
CDR3 DNA: TGTGCCATCAGTGAGTCTCTACAGGGTCCGACGGACACCATATATTTT
CDR3 protein: CAISESLQGPTDTIYF

D gene: TRBD2
V gene: TRBV4-3
clone size: NA
J gene: TRBJ2-1
CDR3 DNA: TGCGCCAGCAGCCAAGATCGGGCTAGCGGTTACAATGAGCAGTTCTTC
CDR3 protein: CASSQDRASGYNEQFF

D gene: NA
V gene: TRBV4-2
clone size: NA
J gene: TRBJ1-2
CDR3 DNA: TGTGCCAGCAGCCAAGGGCAGGGGCCCTATGGCTACACCTTC
CDR3 protein: CASSQGQGPYGYTF

D gene: NA
V gene: TRBV6-6
clone size: NA
J gene: TRBJ1-5
CDR3 DNA: TGTGCCAGTTGCGGGGCGGGAAGCAATCAGCCCCAGCATTTT
CDR3 protein: CASCGAGSNQPQHF

D gene: NA
V gene: TRBV2
clone size: NA
J gene: TRBJ1-1
CDR3 DNA: TGTGCCAGCTTTTGGGGGCAAGAGCTAAACACTGAAGCTTTCTTT
CDR3 protein: CASFWGQELNTEAFF

D gene: TRBD2
V gene: TRBV3-1/TRBV3-2
clone size: NA
J gene: TRBJ2-3
CDR3 DNA: TGTGCCAGCAGCCCTGGACTAGGAGGTTACACAGATACGCAGTATTTT
CDR3 protein: CASSPGLGGYTDTQYF